This is a list of T cell receptor beta chains from one sample in a study of tumor-infiltrating lymphocytes in primary liver carcinoma. TCRdb re-called the multiplex PCR reads through MiXCR, storing one row per CDR3 protein. The sample lists about 23,000 distinct CDR3 sequences, over 60% occurring once. The sample was liver tumor tissue from sampling region 5. All receptors come from a woman in her 30s with primary liver carcinoma and hepatitis B virus infection. CDR3s include the opening cysteine and the closing phenylalanine or tryptophan. The order of the fields is CDR3 protein, CDR3 DNA, V gene, D gene, clone size, J gene. The D gene is left open where the match is weak. Size is omitted from some rows. Given values are once, few, many or a class for expanded clones.

CDR3aa: CASNLRLAGGLGNEQFF
CDR3nt: TGCGCCAGCAACTTGAGACTAGCGGGAGGCTTGGGCAATGAGCAGTTCTTC
v_gene: TRBV5-1
d_gene: TRBD2
abundance: .
j_gene: TRBJ2-1

CDR3aa: CACSTSLAGGYNERFF
CDR3nt: TGTGCCTGCAGCACCTCTCTAGCGGGAGGATACAATGAACGGTTCTTC
v_gene: TRBV11-2
d_gene: TRBD2
abundance: .
j_gene: TRBJ2-1

CDR3aa: CASSVEQGNGELFF
CDR3nt: TGTGCCAGCAGTGTCGAACAGGGCAACGGGGAGCTGTTTTTT
v_gene: TRBV9
d_gene: .
abundance: .
j_gene: TRBJ2-2

CDR3aa: CSVGPPSSPYNEQFF
CDR3nt: TGCAGCGTGGGGCCTCCTTCCAGTCCCTACAATGAGCAGTTCTTC
v_gene: TRBV29-1
d_gene: .
abundance: .
j_gene: TRBJ2-1

CDR3aa: CAGSPTSTGEQYF
CDR3nt: TGTGCCGGCAGCCCGACTAGCACTGGCGAGCAGTACTTC
v_gene: TRBV7-9
d_gene: TRBD2
abundance: many
j_gene: TRBJ2-7

CDR3aa: CASSLSVLLGDPNDTQYF
CDR3nt: TGCGCCAGCAGCCTGTCGGTCTTGCTGGGTGATCCCAATGATACGCAGTATTTT
v_gene: TRBV4-3
d_gene: .
abundance: .
j_gene: TRBJ2-3

CDR3aa: CASSITGGGSWTYEQYF
CDR3nt: TGTGCCAGCAGTATCACAGGAGGGGGCTCTTGGACCTACGAGCAGTACTTC
v_gene: TRBV11-2
d_gene: .
abundance: large
j_gene: TRBJ2-7

CDR3aa: CASSPGLAGGHTDTQYF
CDR3nt: TGTGCCAGCAGCCCGGGACTAGCGGGAGGCCACACGGATACGCAGTATTTT
v_gene: TRBV7-9
d_gene: TRBD2
abundance: .
j_gene: TRBJ2-3

CDR3aa: CAISDGVAQETQYF
CDR3nt: TGTGCCATCAGTGACGGGGTCGCACAAGAGACCCAGTACTTC
v_gene: TRBV10-3
d_gene: .
abundance: medium-sized
j_gene: TRBJ2-5

CDR3aa: CVSSRMRQGRGDTQYF
CDR3nt: TGTGTCAGCAGTCGGATGCGACAGGGAAGGGGAGATACGCAGTATTTT
v_gene: TRBV11-2
d_gene: TRBD1
abundance: .
j_gene: TRBJ2-3

CDR3aa: CASSCPGGGETQYF
CDR3nt: TGTGCCAGCAGTTGCCCAGGGGGTGGGGAGACCCAGTACTTC
v_gene: TRBV28
d_gene: TRBD1
abundance: .
j_gene: TRBJ2-5

CDR3aa: CACSIAGGGSWTYEHYF
CDR3nt: TGTGCCTGCAGTATCGCAGGAGGGGGCTCTTGGACCTACGAACATTACTTC
v_gene: TRBV11-2
d_gene: .
abundance: .
j_gene: TRBJ2-7

CDR3aa: CVSSTSLAGRYNEQLF
CDR3nt: TGTGTCAGCAGCACTTCTCTAGCGGGAAGATACAATGAGCAGTTATTC
v_gene: TRBV11-2
d_gene: TRBD2
abundance: .
j_gene: TRBJ2-1

CDR3aa: CSVGGQTSYTF
CDR3nt: TGCAGCGTTGGAGGTCAGACCAGCTACACCTTC
v_gene: TRBV29-1
d_gene: .
abundance: many
j_gene: TRBJ1-2

CDR3aa: CTSGEYSPYIEAFF
CDR3nt: TGTACCAGCGGTGAGTACTCCCCTTACATTGAAGCTTTCTTT
v_gene: TRBV6-1
d_gene: .
abundance: .
j_gene: TRBJ1-1

CDR3aa: CASSHMDMAGDQYF
CDR3nt: TGCGCCAGCAGCCATATGGACATGGCAGGGGACCAGTACTTC
v_gene: TRBV4-3
d_gene: .
abundance: .
j_gene: TRBJ2-7

CDR3aa: CTGSFDLAGSFEQFF
CDR3nt: TGTACCGGCAGCTTCGACCTAGCGGGATCGTTTGAGCAGTTCTTC
v_gene: TRBV11-2
d_gene: TRBD2
abundance: once
j_gene: TRBJ2-1

CDR3aa: CASSKKCRARTGEMFF
CDR3nt: TGTGCCAGCAGCAAGAAGTGCAGGGCCCGCACCGGGGAGATGTTTTTT
v_gene: TRBV21-1
d_gene: .
abundance: .
j_gene: TRBJ2-2

CDR3aa: CASSLVRGWEQFF
CDR3nt: TGTGCCAGCAGCTTAGTTAGGGGTTGGGAGCAGTTCTTC
v_gene: TRBV7-8
d_gene: .
abundance: medium-sized
j_gene: TRBJ2-1

CDR3aa: CASSQGEERGWTATNYGYTF
CDR3nt: TGCGCCAGCAGCCAAGGCGAGGAAAGGGGTTGGACCGCTACTAACTATGGCTACACCTTC
v_gene: TRBV4-3
d_gene: .
abundance: .
j_gene: TRBJ1-2

CDR3aa: CASSLLLVRASDTQYF
CDR3nt: TGTGCCAGCAGCCTATTACTAGTGAGAGCCTCAGATACGCAGTATTTT
v_gene: TRBV7-9
d_gene: .
abundance: .
j_gene: TRBJ2-3

CDR3aa: CVICPTATQDEQLF
CDR3nt: TGTGTCATCTGCCCCACGGCGACCCAGGATGAGCAGTTATTC
v_gene: TRBV10-3
d_gene: .
abundance: .
j_gene: TRBJ2-1

CDR3aa: CASRDLVDTQYF
CDR3nt: TGTGCCAGCAGGGACCTAGTGGATACGCAGTATTTT
v_gene: TRBV28
d_gene: .
abundance: many
j_gene: TRBJ2-3

CDR3aa: CASGPGGQPRHF
CDR3nt: TGTGCCAGCGGGCCAGGGGGACAGCCCCGGCATTTT
v_gene: TRBV28
d_gene: TRBD1
abundance: .
j_gene: TRBJ1-5

CDR3aa: CASGFDVGVWDSEAFF
CDR3nt: TGTGCCAGCGGTTTCGATGTGGGGGTCTGGGACAGTGAAGCTTTCTTT
v_gene: TRBV28
d_gene: TRBD1
abundance: .
j_gene: TRBJ1-1

CDR3aa: CASSSIDIDTQYF
CDR3nt: TGTGCCAGCAGTTCGATAGACATAGATACGCAGTATTTT
v_gene: TRBV6-5
d_gene: .
abundance: .
j_gene: TRBJ2-3

CDR3aa: CASSERGGAYTGELSF
CDR3nt: TGCGCCAGCAGTGAACGTGGAGGAGCGTACACCGGGGAGCTGTCTTTT
v_gene: TRBV6-1
d_gene: .
abundance: .
j_gene: TRBJ2-2

CDR3aa: CAVSEYDRDSAQHF
CDR3nt: TGTGCCGTCAGTGAATACGACAGGGACTCAGCCCAGCATTTT
v_gene: TRBV10-3
d_gene: TRBD1
abundance: .
j_gene: TRBJ1-5

CDR3aa: CASSKVMVGVSGELFF
CDR3nt: TGTGCCAGCAGCAAGGTTATGGTGGGAGTGTCCGGGGAGTTGTTTTTT
v_gene: TRBV11-1
d_gene: .
abundance: .
j_gene: TRBJ2-2

CDR3aa: CPSSYKDSISYEQYF
CDR3nt: TGTCCCAGCAGTTACAAGGACAGCATCTCCTATGAGCAGTACTTC
v_gene: TRBV6-5
d_gene: .
abundance: .
j_gene: TRBJ2-7

CDR3aa: CASSVPGAGNSPLHF
CDR3nt: TGTGCCAGCAGCGTTCCGGGGGCTGGGAATTCACCCCTCCACTTT
v_gene: TRBV11-3
d_gene: .
abundance: few
j_gene: TRBJ1-6

CDR3aa: CASIYQDSSSYGQYF
CDR3nt: TGTGCCAGTATTTACCAGGACAGCAGCTCCTACGGGCAGTACTTC
v_gene: TRBV6-5
d_gene: .
abundance: .
j_gene: TRBJ2-7

CDR3aa: CVSRVTTDTQYF
CDR3nt: TGTGTCAGTAGAGTCACCACAGATACGCAGTATTTT
v_gene: TRBV21-1
d_gene: .
abundance: once
j_gene: TRBJ2-3

CDR3aa: CASNMDSFGNEPQHF
CDR3nt: TGTGCCAGCAATATGGACAGCTTTGGTAATGAGCCCCAGCATTTT
v_gene: TRBV6-2/TRBV6-3
d_gene: .
abundance: .
j_gene: TRBJ1-5

CDR3aa: CASSSRGHSGSPLHF
CDR3nt: TGTGCCAGCAGTTCCCGGGGCCACAGTGGATCACCCCTCCACTTT
v_gene: TRBV6-6
d_gene: .
abundance: medium-sized
j_gene: TRBJ1-6